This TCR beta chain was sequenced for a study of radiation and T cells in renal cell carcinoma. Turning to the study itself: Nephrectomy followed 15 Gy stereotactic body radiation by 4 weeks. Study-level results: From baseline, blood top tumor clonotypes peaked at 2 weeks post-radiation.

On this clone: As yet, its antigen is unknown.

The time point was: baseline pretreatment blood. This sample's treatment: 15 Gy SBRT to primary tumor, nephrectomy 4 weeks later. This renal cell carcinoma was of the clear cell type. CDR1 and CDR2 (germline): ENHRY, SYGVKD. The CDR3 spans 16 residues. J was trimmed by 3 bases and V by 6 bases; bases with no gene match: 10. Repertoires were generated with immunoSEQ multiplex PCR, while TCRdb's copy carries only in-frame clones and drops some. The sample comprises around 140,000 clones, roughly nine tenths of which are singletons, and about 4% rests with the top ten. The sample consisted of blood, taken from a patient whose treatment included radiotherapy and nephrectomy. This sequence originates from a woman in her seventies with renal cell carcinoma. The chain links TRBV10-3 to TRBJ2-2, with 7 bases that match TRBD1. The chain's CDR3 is CAIRRNGTVHTGELFF. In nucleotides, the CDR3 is TGTGCCATCAGGAGAAACGGGACAGTGCACACCGGGGAGCTGTTTTTT.